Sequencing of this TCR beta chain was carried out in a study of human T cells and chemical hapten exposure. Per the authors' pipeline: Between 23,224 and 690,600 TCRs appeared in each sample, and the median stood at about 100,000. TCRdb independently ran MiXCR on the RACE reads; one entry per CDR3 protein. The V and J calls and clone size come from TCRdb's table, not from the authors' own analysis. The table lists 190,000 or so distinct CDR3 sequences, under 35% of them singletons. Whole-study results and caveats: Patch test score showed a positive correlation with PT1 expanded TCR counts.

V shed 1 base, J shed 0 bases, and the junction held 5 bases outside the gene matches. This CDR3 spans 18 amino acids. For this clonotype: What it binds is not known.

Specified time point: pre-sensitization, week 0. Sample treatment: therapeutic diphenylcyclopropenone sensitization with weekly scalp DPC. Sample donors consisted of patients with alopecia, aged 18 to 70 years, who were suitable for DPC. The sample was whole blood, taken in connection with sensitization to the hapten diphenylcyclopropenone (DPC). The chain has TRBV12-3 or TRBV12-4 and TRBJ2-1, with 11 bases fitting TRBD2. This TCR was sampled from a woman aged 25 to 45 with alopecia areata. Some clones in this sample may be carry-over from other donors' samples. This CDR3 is CASSLGPSGGSSYNEQFF. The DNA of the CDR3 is TGTGCCAGCAGTTTAGGGCCTAGCGGGGGGAGCTCCTACAATGAGCAGTTCTTC.